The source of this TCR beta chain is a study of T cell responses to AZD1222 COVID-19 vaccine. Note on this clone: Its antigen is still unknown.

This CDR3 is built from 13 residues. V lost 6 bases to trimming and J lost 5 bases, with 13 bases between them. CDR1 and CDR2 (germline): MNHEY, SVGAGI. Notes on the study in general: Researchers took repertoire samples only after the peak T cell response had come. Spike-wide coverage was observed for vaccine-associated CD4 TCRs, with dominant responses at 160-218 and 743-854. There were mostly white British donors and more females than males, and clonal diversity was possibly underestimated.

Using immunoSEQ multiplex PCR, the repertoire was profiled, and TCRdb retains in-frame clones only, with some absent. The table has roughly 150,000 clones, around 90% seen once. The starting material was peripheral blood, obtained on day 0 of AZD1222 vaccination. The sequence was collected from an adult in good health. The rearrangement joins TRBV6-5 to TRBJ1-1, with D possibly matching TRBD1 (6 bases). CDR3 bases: TGTGCCAGCAGCCCGCTGAGGGGGACTGAAGCTTTCTTT. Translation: CASSPLRGTEAFF.